Only a few counts were recorded for the clone carrying this T cell receptor (beta chain). Its cognate antigen is unknown. In TCRdb, the RT-PCR reads were re-called with MiXCR into one record per CDR3 protein. The sample carries about 520,000 distinct CDR3 sequences, about 25% recorded once. The CDR3 consists of 15 residues. V lost 3 bases to trimming and J lost 2 bases; unmatched junction nucleotides: 6. CDR1 SGHTA and CDR2 FQGNSA come from the germline V gene. These data belong to a study of response to subunit inactivated influenza vaccine. Whole-study results and caveats: Each seasonal influenza vaccination, the authors suggested, recruits few new T cells.

The receptor comes from a man in his forties or fifties who received an inactivated influenza vaccine. The chain has TRBV7-2 and TRBJ1-1; 7 bases line up with TRBD1. Sequences were derived from CD4+ T cells sorted from PBMCs, sampled approximately 5 days after vaccination. CDR3 in amino acids: CASSFRGLDNTEAFF. Here the CDR3 DNA reads TGTGCCAGCAGCTTTAGGGGGCTGGATAACACTGAAGCTTTCTTT.